Below, 22 T cell receptor beta chains from the same sample are listed, as sequenced in a study of blood T cells in healthy people across ages. Primers used in a second PCR of roughly 6 to 11 cycles were a sample-barcoded 5' primer and a J-beta primer mix. TCRdb processed the 5' RACE reads anew with MiXCR; each CDR3 protein has one entry. The sample holds some 1,800,000 distinct CDR3 sequences; about 39% are singletons and the top ten take under 30%. The sequencing sample was made of blood. The receptors originated from a human donor in good health.

Only a few counts were recorded for this clonotype. This rearrangement joins TRBV2 to TRBJ2-1; D call uncertain. The CDR3 has 11 amino acids. Germline values: CDR1 SNHLY, CDR2 FYNNEI. Trimming stripped 3 bases from V and 10 bases from J, with 7 bases between. DNA of the CDR3: TGTGCCAGCAGTGATCACCTCGAGCAGTTCTTC. It specifies CASSDHLEQFF. Looking up the rest from reference TRBV2 and TRBJ2-1 gives the full variable domain: EPEVTQTPSHQVTQMGQEVILRCVPISNHLYFYWYRQILGQKVEFLVSFYNNEISEKSEIFDDQFSVERPDGSNFTLKIRSTKLEDSAMYFCASSDHLEQFFGPGTRLTVL.

The chain combines TRBV6-6 with TRBJ1-1; 9 positions agree with TRBD1. The germline V gene has CDR1 MNHNY and CDR2 SVGAGI (reference sequence). The CDR3 contains 15 residues. V trimming: 4 bases; J trimming: 5 bases; junction bases outside the gene matches: 8. The CDR3 bases are TGTGCCAGCAGTTCCTACAGGGGGCTAAAAACTGAAGCTTTCTTT. The encoded protein is CASSSYRGLKTEAFF.

In regard to this clonotype: A junction boundary mismatches the germline segment, possibly from a read error. The chain joins TRBV7-9 to TRBJ2-7, with a tentative D call TRBD1 (5 bases). The CDR3 is made up of 14 amino acids. The V gene's germline CDR1 is SEHNR and CDR2 FQNEAQ (reference sequence). The CDR3 DNA reads TGTACCAGCAGCTTAGAGAGCACAGGCTACGAGCAGTACTTC. It specifies CTSSLESTGYEQYF.

The rearrangement joins TRBV5-1 to TRBJ2-3, with D hard to call. V was shortened by 4 bases and J by 3 bases, with 15 bases between the two germline ends. Germline V gene lookup returns CDR1 SGHRS and CDR2 YFSETQ. CDR3 size: 15 residues. CDR3 nucleotide sequence: TGCGCCAGCAGCCAGCCTGCCCAGCGTACAGATACGCAGTATTTT. Translation: CASSQPAQRTDTQYF.

This clonotype was seen a few times. This chain connects TRBV6-6 to TRBJ1-5, with D possibly being TRBD1 (5 bases). Per the germline V gene, CDR1 is MNHNY and CDR2 is SVGAGI (reference sequence). The CDR3 extends over 13 amino acids. V was shortened by 5 bases and J by 3 bases, with 8 bases between the two germline ends. The CDR3 DNA reads TGTGCCAGCAGTCCAGGGTACAATCAGCCCCAGCATTTT. This translates into CASSPGYNQPQHF.

Of note for this clonotype: At one end the junction does not follow the germline gene, possibly because of a read error. V gene TRBV6-2 or TRBV6-3 combines with J gene TRBJ1-2; D not resolved. The length of the CDR3 is 13 residues. Germline CDR1 reads MNHEY; CDR2 reads SVGEGT. CDR3 bases: TGTGCCAGCAGTTACACAGCTAACTGTGGCTACACCTTC. This sequence encodes CASSYTANCGYTF.

This clonotype was picked up a small number of times. The rearrangement links TRBV5-1 to TRBJ1-6; TRBD1 aligns across 8 bases. Unmatched junction bases numbered 7, after V lost 6 bases and J lost 8 bases. The CDR3 contains 14 residues. Germline V gene sequence: CDR1 SGHRS, CDR2 YFSETQ. CDR3 in amino acids: CASNLGQGYSPLHF. DNA of the CDR3: TGCGCCAGCAACCTCGGACAGGGCTATTCACCCCTCCACTTT.

The chain uses TRBV20-1 and TRBJ1-2; no firm D call. The CDR3 has 12 amino acids. V lost 3 bases, J lost 3 bases, and 8 bases lay in between. The V gene's germline CDR1 is DFQATT and CDR2 SNEGSKA (reference sequence). The CDR3 sequence is CSASDEDYGYTF. CDR3 DNA sequence: TGCAGTGCTAGTGACGAGGACTATGGCTACACCTTC.

This clonotype was detected a few times. The chain couples TRBV5-1 to TRBJ2-7, with D possibly TRBD2 on 5 matching bases. From germline, CDR1 is SGHRS and CDR2 YFSETQ. Trimming took 1 base from V and 2 from J, leaving 13 bases between them. CDR3 length equals 15 residues. The CDR3 here is CASSLYEGETYEQYF. The CDR3 DNA sequence: TGCGCCAGCAGCTTGTATGAGGGTGAGACCTACGAGCAGTACTTC.

The chain employs TRBV5-6 and TRBJ2-3; D possibly corresponds to TRBD1 (7 bases). Trimming left V 2 bases short and J 5 bases short, with 15 bases between. The germline V gene encodes CDR1 SGHDT and CDR2 YYEEEE. The CDR3 has 15 amino acids. The CDR3 region is CASSFTGAGRDTQYF. In nucleotides, the CDR3 is TGTGCCAGCAGCTTCACAGGGGCGGGAAGAGATACGCAGTATTTT.

The chain's CDR3 is CASRRPATNEKLFF. CDR3 DNA sequence: TGTGCCAGCAGACGCCCTGCAACTAATGAAAAACTGTTTTTT. The chain employs TRBV12-3 or TRBV12-4 and TRBJ1-4; no clear D gene. The V end lost 6 bases, the J end lost 0 bases, and 8 bases lay between the germline ends. This CDR3 is built from 14 residues.

This clonotype was counted only a few times. The chain recombines TRBV28 with TRBJ2-7; D may correspond to TRBD1 or TRBD2 (6 bases each). The CDR3 has 17 amino acids. Germline loops: CDR1 MDHEN, CDR2 SYDVKM. V lost 1 base and J lost 0, with 16 bases in between. Here the CDR3 reads CASSLSWFRGRSYEQYF. DNA of the CDR3: TGTGCCAGCAGTTTATCTTGGTTTCGGGGGCGCTCCTACGAGCAGTACTTC.

V is TRBV12-3 or TRBV12-4 and J is TRBJ1-1; tentative D call: TRBD1 (5 bases). Trimming removed 6 bases at V and 6 bases at J, with 17 bases between. The CDR3 spans 14 residues. CDR3 bases: TGTGCCAGCAGCCAGGACCCGGGGGGGTCTGAAGCTTTCTTT. It is translated as CASSQDPGGSEAFF.

The chain combines TRBV7-8 with TRBJ1-2, with TRBD1 matching over 8 bases. The ends lost 5 bases at V and 4 bases at J; junction bases unmatched: 6. CDR3 length: 14 residues. CDR1 is SGHVS, CDR2 FQNEAQ, per germline. The CDR3 DNA reads as TGTGCCAGCAGCCTGACAGGGGTCGCCTATGGCTACACCTTC. The encoded protein is CASSLTGVAYGYTF.

The J gene is TRBJ1-1, the V gene TRBV6-2 or TRBV6-3, with a possible D match to TRBD1 (5 bases). There are 12 residues in the CDR3. Trimming pared 4 bases from V and 11 bases from J, leaving 14 bases between. The V gene's germline CDR1 is MNHEY and CDR2 SVGEGT. This chain's CDR3 is CASSFRQLGAFF. For the CDR3, the DNA is TGTGCCAGCAGTTTCAGACAGCTCGGGGCTTTCTTT.

The V and J genes are TRBV28 and TRBJ1-2; D possibly corresponds to TRBD1 (5 bases). Trimming shortened V by 5 bases and J by 8 bases, and 18 bases separated the two germline ends. From germline, CDR1 is MDHEN and CDR2 SYDVKM. The CDR3 totals 14 residues. CDR3 region: CASSIPGDPGGYTF. Written as DNA, the CDR3 is TGTGCCAGCAGTATACCGGGGGACCCTGGAGGCTACACCTTC.

This clonotype was counted a few times. The gene calls are TRBV6-4 and TRBJ2-1; TRBD2 agrees at 13 bases. The CDR3 loop spans 14 amino acids. J was trimmed by 8 bases and V by 5 bases; bases with no gene match: 3. Per germline, CDR1 MRHNA and CDR2 SNTAGT. The DNA of the CDR3 is TGTGCCAGCAGTACTAGCGGGGGGGAAGATGAGCAGTTCTTC. It yields the protein CASSTSGGEDEQFF.

This clonotype came up a few times. V and J are TRBV6-1 and TRBJ2-1, with 10 bases aligning to TRBD2. V lost 1 base to trimming and J lost 7 bases; unmatched junction nucleotides: 4. The CDR3 extends over 15 amino acids. The germline gives CDR1 MNHNS, CDR2 SASEGT. The CDR3 region is CASSEVSGGRNEQFF. CDR3 sequence (DNA): TGTGCCAGCAGTGAAGTTAGCGGGGGGAGGAATGAGCAGTTCTTC.

This rearrangement joins TRBV20-1 to TRBJ1-3; TRBD1 might be the D (5 bases). The V gene lost 3 bases and the J gene lost 3 bases, with 15 bases spanning the gap. The germline V gene has CDR1 DFQATT and CDR2 SNEGSKA (reference sequence). The CDR3 extends over 15 amino acids. The CDR3 here is CSASPGGGRGNTIYF. DNA for the CDR3: TGCAGTGCTAGTCCCGGGGGGGGACGTGGAAACACCATATATTTT.

Only a few counts were recorded for this clonotype. This chain uses TRBV20-1 with TRBJ1-2, with a tentative D call TRBD1 (5 bases). The CDR3 runs to 17 residues. Per the germline V gene, CDR1 is DFQATT and CDR2 is SNEGSKA (reference sequence). With 4 bases removed from V and 7 bases from J, the gap between germline ends came to 28 bases. Here the CDR3 reads CSATHLPPGDRAGGYTF. The CDR3, as DNA: TGCAGTGCTACGCACCTCCCCCCGGGGGATCGGGCAGGTGGCTACACCTTC.

The V and J genes are TRBV5-1 and TRBJ2-1; D not resolved. The CDR3 spans 16 residues. V was cut by 3 bases and J by 0 bases, with 13 bases left in between. The germline V gene has CDR1 SGHRS and CDR2 YFSETQ. CDR3 sequence (DNA): TGCGCCAGCAGCTCCATTCTAGGGAACTCCTACAATGAGCAGTTCTTC. It codes for CASSSILGNSYNEQFF.

The table lists this clonotype with a few counts. The chain recombines TRBV29-1 with TRBJ2-4; D possibly uses TRBD1 or TRBD2 (6 bases each). Germline V gene data show CDR1 as SQVTM and CDR2 as ANQGSEA. The CDR3 has 14 amino acids. V was shortened by 6 bases and J by 0 bases, with 12 bases between the two germline ends. The CDR3 protein is CSVGGGLAKNIQYF. The CDR3 nucleotides read TGCAGCGTGGGGGGCGGTCTAGCCAAAAACATTCAGTACTTC. Together with reference TRBV29-1 and TRBJ2-4, the CDR3 gives the full variable domain: SAVISQKPSRDICQRGTSLTIQCQVDSQVTMMFWYRQQPGQSLTLIATANQGSEATYESGFVIDKFPISRPNLTFSTLTVSNMSPEDSSIYLCSVGGGLAKNIQYFGAGTRLSVL.